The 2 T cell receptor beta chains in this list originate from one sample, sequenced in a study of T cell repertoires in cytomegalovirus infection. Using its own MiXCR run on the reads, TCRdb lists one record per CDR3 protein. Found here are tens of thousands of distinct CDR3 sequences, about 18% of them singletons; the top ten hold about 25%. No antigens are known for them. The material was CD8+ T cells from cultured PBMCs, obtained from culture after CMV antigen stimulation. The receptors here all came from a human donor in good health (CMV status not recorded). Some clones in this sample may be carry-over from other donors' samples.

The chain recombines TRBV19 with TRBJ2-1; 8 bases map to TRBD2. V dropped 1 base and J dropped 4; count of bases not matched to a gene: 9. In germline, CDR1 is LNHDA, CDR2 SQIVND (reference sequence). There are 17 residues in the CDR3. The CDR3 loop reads CASSIASFSGDYNEQFF. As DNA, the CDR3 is TGTGCCAGTAGTATAGCCTCCTTTAGCGGGGATTACAATGAGCAGTTCTTC.

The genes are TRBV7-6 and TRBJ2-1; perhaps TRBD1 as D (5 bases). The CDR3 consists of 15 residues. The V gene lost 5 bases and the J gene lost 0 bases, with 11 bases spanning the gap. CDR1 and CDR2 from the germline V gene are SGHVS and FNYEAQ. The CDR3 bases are TGTGCCAGCAGCGCTAAGACAGTCTCCTACAATGAGCAGTTCTTC. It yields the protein CASSAKTVSYNEQFF.